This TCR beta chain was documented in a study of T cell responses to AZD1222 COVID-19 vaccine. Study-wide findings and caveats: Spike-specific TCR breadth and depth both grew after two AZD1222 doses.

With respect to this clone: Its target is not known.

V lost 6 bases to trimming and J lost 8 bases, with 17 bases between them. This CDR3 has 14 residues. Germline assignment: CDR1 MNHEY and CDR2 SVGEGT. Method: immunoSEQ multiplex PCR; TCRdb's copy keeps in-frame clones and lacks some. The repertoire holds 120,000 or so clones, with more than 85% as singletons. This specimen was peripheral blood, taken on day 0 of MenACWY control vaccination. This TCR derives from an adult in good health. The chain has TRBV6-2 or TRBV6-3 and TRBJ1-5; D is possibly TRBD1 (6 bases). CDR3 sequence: CASSPRGGAEPQHF. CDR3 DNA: TGTGCCAGCAGCCCCCGCGGGGGGGCAGAGCCCCAGCATTTT.